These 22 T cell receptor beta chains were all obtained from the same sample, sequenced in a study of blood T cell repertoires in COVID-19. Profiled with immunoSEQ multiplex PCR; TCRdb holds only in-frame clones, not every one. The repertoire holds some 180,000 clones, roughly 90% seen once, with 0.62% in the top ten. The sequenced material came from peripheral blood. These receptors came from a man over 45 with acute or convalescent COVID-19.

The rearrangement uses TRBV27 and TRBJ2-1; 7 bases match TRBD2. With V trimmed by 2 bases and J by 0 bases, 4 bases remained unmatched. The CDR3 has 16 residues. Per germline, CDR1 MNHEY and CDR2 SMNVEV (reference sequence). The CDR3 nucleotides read TGTGCCAGCAGTTTAGGCGGGAGCTCCTCCTACAATGAGCAGTTCTTC. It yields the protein CASSLGGSSSYNEQFF.

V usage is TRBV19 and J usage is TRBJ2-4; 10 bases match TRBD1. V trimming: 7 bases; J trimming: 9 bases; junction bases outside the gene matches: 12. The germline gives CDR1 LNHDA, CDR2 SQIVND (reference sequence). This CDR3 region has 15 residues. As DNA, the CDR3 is TGTGCCAGTAATCCCGGGACAGGGGTCCGGGGCATTCAGTACTTC. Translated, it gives CASNPGTGVRGIQYF.

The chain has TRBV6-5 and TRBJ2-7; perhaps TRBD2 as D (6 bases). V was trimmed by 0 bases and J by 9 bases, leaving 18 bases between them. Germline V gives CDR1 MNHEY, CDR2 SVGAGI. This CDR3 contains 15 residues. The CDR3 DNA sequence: TGTGCCAGCAGTTACTCCGGGACTGGATCTCTCGTGCAGTACTTC. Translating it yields CASSYSGTGSLVQYF.

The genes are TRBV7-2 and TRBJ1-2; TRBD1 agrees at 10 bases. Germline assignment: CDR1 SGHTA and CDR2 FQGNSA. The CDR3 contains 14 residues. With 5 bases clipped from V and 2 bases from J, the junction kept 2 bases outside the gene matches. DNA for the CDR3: TGTGCCAGCAGCCCGGGACAGGGGAACTATGGCTACACCTTC. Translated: CASSPGQGNYGYTF.

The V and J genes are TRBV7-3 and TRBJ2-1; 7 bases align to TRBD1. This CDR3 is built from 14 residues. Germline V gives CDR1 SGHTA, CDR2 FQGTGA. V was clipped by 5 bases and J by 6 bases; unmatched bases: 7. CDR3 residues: CASSRETGPNEQFF. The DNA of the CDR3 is TGTGCCAGCAGCCGAGAGACAGGGCCCAATGAGCAGTTCTTC.

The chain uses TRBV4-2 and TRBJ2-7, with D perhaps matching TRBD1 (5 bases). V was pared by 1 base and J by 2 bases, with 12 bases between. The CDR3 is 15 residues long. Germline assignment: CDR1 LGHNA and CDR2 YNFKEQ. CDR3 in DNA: TGTGCCAGCAGCCAAGTAGCAGGGCAGACCTACGAGCAGTACTTC. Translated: CASSQVAGQTYEQYF.

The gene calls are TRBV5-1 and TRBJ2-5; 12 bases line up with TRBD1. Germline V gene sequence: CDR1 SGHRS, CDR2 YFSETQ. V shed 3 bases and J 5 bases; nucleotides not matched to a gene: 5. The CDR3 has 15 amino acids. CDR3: CASSSGTGGVETQYF. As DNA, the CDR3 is TGCGCCAGCAGCTCCGGGACAGGGGGCGTCGAGACCCAGTACTTC. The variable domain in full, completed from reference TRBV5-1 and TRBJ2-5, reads KAGVTQTPRYLIKTRGQQVTLSCSPISGHRSVSWYQQTPGQGLQFLFEYFSETQRNKGNFPGRFSGRQFSNSRSEMNVSTLELGDSALYLCASSSGTGGVETQYFGPGTRLLVL.

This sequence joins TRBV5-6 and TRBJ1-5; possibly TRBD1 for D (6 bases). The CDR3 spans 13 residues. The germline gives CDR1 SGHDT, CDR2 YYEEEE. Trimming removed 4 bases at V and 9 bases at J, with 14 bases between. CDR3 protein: CASSLWTARPQHF. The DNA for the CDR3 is TGTGCCAGCAGCCTCTGGACAGCTAGGCCCCAGCATTTT. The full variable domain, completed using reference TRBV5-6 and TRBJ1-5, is DAGVTQSPTHLIKTRGQQVTLRCSPKSGHDTVSWYQQALGQGPQFIFQYYEEEERQRGNFPDRFSGHQFPNYSSELNVNALLLGDSALYLCASSLWTARPQHFGDGTRLSIL.

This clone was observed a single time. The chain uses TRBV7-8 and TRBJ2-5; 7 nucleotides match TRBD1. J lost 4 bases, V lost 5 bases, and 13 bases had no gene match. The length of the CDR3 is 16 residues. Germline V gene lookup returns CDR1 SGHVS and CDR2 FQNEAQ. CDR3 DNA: TGTGCCAGCAGCACAACCGGGACAGCTCTAGGAGAGACCCAGTACTTC. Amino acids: CASSTTGTALGETQYF. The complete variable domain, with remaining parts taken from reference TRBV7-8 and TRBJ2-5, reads GAGVSQSPRYKVAKRGQDVALRCDPISGHVSLFWYQQALGQGPEFLTYFQNEAQLDKSGLPSDRFFAERPEGSVSTLKIQRTQQEDSAVYLCASSTTGTALGETQYFGPGTRLLVL.

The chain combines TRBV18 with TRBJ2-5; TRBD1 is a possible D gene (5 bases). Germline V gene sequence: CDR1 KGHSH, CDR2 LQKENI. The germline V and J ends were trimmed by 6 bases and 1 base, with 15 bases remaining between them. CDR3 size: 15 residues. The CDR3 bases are TGTGCCAGCTCCCCAAGAACAGGTTCCCAAGAGACCCAGTACTTC. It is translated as CASSPRTGSQETQYF. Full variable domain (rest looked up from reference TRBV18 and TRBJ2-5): NAGVMQNPRHLVRRRGQEARLRCSPMKGHSHVYWYRQLPEEGLKFMVYLQKENIIDESGMPKERFSAEFPKEGPSILRIQQVVRGDSAAYFCASSPRTGSQETQYFGPGTRLLVL.

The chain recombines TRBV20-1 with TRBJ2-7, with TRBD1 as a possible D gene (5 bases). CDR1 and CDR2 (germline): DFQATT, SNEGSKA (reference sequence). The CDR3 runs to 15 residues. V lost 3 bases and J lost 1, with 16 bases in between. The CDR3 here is CSASRPQGTSYEQYF. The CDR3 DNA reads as TGCAGTGCTAGTAGGCCCCAGGGAACTTCCTACGAGCAGTACTTC.

The CDR3 loop reads CASSLVEGGIEQYV. The CDR3 DNA is TGTGCCAGCAGCTTAGTAGAGGGGGGGATCGAGCAGTACGTC. The J gene is TRBJ2-7, the V gene TRBV11-2; D may be TRBD2 (7 bases). The CDR3 covers 14 residues. Trimming took 1 base from V and 6 from J, leaving 13 bases between them. Germline lookup yields CDR1 SGHAT and CDR2 FQNNGV.

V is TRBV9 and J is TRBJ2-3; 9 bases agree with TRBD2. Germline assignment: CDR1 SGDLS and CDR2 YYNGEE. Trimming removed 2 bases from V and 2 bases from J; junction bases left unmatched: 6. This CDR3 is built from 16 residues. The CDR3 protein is CASSVVTSGHTDTQYF. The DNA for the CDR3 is TGTGCCAGCAGCGTGGTGACTAGCGGACACACAGATACGCAGTATTTT.

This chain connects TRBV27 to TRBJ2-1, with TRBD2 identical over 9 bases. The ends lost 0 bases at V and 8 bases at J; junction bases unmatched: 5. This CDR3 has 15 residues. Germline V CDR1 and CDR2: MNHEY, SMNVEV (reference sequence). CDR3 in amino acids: CASSLSAGGPYEQFF. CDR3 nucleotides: TGTGCCAGCAGTTTATCTGCGGGGGGGCCCTATGAGCAGTTCTTC.

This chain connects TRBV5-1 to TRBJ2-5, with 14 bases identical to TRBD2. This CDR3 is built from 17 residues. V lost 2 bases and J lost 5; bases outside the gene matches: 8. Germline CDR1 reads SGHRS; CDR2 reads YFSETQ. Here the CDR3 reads CASSLPGLAGAGETQYF. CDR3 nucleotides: TGCGCCAGCAGCTTACCGGGACTAGCGGGGGCTGGGGAGACCCAGTACTTC.

CDR3 DNA: TGTGCCAGCAGTTTCAGGGGGTCTGGGGCCAACGTCCTGACTTTC. Translated, it gives CASSFRGSGANVLTF. V and J are TRBV28 and TRBJ2-6; 7 bases line up with TRBD1. This CDR3 contains 15 residues. V lost 3 bases to trimming and J lost 1 base; unmatched junction nucleotides: 0. Germline V gives CDR1 MDHEN, CDR2 SYDVKM.

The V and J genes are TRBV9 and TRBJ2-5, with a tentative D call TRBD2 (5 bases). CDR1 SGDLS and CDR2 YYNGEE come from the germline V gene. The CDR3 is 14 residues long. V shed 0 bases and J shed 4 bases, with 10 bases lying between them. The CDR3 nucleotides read TGTGCCAGCAGCGTAGTGGCTAGCCCAGAGACCCAGTACTTC. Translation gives CASSVVASPETQYF.

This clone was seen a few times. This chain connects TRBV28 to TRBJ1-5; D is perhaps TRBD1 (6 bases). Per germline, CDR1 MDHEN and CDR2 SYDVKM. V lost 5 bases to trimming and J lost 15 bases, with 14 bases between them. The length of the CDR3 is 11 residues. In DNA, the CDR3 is TGTGCCAGCAGTACAAACAGGGAGGGGCATTTT. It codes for CASSTNREGHF. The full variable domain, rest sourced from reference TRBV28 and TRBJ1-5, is DVKVTQSSRYLVKRTGEKVFLECVQDMDHENMFWYRQDPGLGLRLIYFSYDVKMKEKGDIPEGYSVSREKKERFSLILESASTNQTSMYLCASSTNREGHFGDGTRLSIL.

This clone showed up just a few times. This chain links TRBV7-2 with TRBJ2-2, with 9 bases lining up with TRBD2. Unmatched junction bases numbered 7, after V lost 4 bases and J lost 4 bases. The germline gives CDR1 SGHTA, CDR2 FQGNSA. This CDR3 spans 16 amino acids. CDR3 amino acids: CASSSERGAGTGELFF. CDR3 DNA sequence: TGTGCCAGCAGCTCGGAGCGGGGGGCTGGCACCGGGGAGCTGTTTTTT.

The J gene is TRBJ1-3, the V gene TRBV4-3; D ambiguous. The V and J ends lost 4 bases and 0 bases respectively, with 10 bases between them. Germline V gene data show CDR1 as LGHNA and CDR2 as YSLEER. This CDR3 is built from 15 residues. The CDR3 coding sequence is TGCGCCAGCAGCCGGCGCAGAGGCTCTGGAAACACCATATATTTT. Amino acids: CASSRRRGSGNTIYF.

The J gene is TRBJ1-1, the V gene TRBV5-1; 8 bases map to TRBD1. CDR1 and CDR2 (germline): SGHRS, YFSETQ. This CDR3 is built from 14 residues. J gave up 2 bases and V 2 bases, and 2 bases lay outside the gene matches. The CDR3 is CASSFGTGNTEAFF. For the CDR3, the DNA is TGCGCCAGCAGCTTCGGGACAGGTAACACTGAAGCTTTCTTT.

In DNA, the CDR3 is TGTGCCAGCAGCATAGAGGAGACCCAGTACTTC. Translated, it gives CASSIEETQYF. V usage is TRBV28 and J usage is TRBJ2-5; unclear D gene. The CDR3 extends over 11 amino acids. Germline V gene sequence: CDR1 MDHEN, CDR2 SYDVKM. Trimming took 6 bases from V and 5 from J, leaving 7 bases between them.